Sequencing of this TCR beta chain was carried out in a study of CD8 T cells in Susac syndrome. This CDR3 comprises 14 residues. The germline V gene encodes CDR1 SGHDT and CDR2 YYEEEE. The V gene end was trimmed by 4 bases and the J gene end by 9 bases; junction bases not matched to a gene: 6. RNA totalling about 0.45 to 1 ug underwent reverse transcription with random hexamers. The authors amplified TCR beta CDR3 across 54 Vbeta and 13 Jbeta using immunoSEQ multiplex PCR. TCRdb re-derived calls from the immunoSEQ multiplex PCR reads in MiXCR, one entry per CDR3 protein. In the table there are about 120,000 distinct CDR3 sequences, roughly 92% of which are singletons. Matched for age and sex, the controls were healthy donors.

The sequencing input was CD8+ T cells from PBMCs. This TCR derives from a human donor in good health. V is TRBV5-6 and J is TRBJ1-6; 8 nucleotides align to TRBD1. CDR3 region: CASSAGTGGSPLHF. The CDR3 bases are TGTGCCAGCAGCGCCGGGACAGGCGGTTCACCCCTCCACTTT.